This T cell receptor (beta chain) emerged from a study of cytomegalovirus exposure and HLA in healthy donors (dated by TCRdb to 2016 to 2017). Concerning the study at large: An earlier analysis of some 550 of the donors reported 276 Gb of sequence data and around 110 million unique TCR beta sequences from about 200 million T cells. In addition to the first cohort of 650 to 800 subjects, a separate validation cohort of about 120 different subjects was used. To predict cytomegalovirus infection status, the study combined high-throughput TCR immunosequencing, statistical association of individual TCRs with disease status, and machine learning. An early release that covered some 640 HLA-typed donors contained approximately 300 gigabases of sequencing data and about 93 million unique TCR sequences. Every repertoire in the discovery cohort had been generated on one and the same sequencing platform. Across around 400 genotyped donors of the cohort, an average of 235,054 unique TCR beta nucleotide sequences per donor were sequenced, and approximately 19% of those sequences were non-productive. The genetic ancestry cluster associated with self-reported Caucasian donors included around four fifths of the approximately 400 genotyped donors. The study used immunosequencing to profile the T cell repertoires of under 700 subjects and linked those repertoires to cytomegalovirus serostatus. Rather than using new phenotypic data, the later analysis identified candidate immune exposures from TCR beta sequences and from how often those sequences occurred across donors. Donor age, sex, ethnicity and CMV serostatus were collected together with the repertoire data. To study patterns of TCR occurrence, a later analysis re-analyzed previously published TCR beta repertoires from hundreds of donors and added high-resolution HLA genotyping. A few DR-DQ haplotypes were treated as single units for association and clustering because of strong linkage in the cohort. HLA typing covered class I and class II loci at four-digit resolution. An earlier analysis of around 640 of the donors used high-throughput TCR beta sequencing to judge whether each TCR beta V gene segment behaved as functional or pseudogenic. In a later genetic analysis, genome-wide SNP genotypes for about 55% of the roughly 700 donors were used, and that subset was treated as a discovery cohort. Typing coverage differed by locus: A, B, C, DRB1 and DQB1 were typed in about 629-640 donors, DQA1 in about 550, DPA1 in 600 to 610, and DPB1 in approximately 450. The study aimed to test whether cataloging public T cell receptors could reveal signatures of past pathogen exposure.

On this clone: What antigen it recognizes has not been identified. Nothing much larger sits one base from this clone, and base qualities are not available.

The cohort comprised approximately 700 healthy bone marrow donors. All cohort members were sampled while nominally healthy, although unrecorded immune exposures were likely present. The donor tested CMV seronegative, placing the donor among the 300 to 400 seronegative members of the cohort. A peripheral blood sample was collected from each donor, and TCR beta sequencing was performed on peripheral blood mononuclear cells. Genomic DNA was extracted from the blood cell samples with the Qiagen DNeasy Blood Extraction Kit. Library preparation employed the immunoSEQ multiplex PCR assay. For the multiplex PCR, a mixture combining 60 forward primers for TCR Vbeta segments and 13 reverse primers for TCR Jbeta segments was used. A multiplex PCR assay on genomic DNA amplified the CDR3 region of rearranged TCR beta genes. The Illumina HiSeq System was used to sequence the amplified TCR beta libraries as 87-base-pair reads. The source study handled its data this way. A later analysis tallied roughly 78 million unique TCR beta chains across the roughly 610 repertoires, and approximately 9.9 million of those chains were shared by two or more donors. A nearest-neighbor algorithm error-corrected the raw reads and collapsed the reads into unique sequences, merging closely related sequences to remove PCR and sequencing errors. Alignment of CDR3 sequences to IMGT reference sequences was used to assign V, D and J gene segments. For a sequence to be retained, a match of at least six nucleotides to both a V gene segment and a J gene segment was required. Rearrangements were called productive when the CDR3 lacked stop codons and stayed in frame with V and J; all others were non-productive. Following IMGT convention, CDR3 was defined as the stretch from the second conserved V-encoded cysteine to the conserved J-encoded phenylalanine. Sequences without an unambiguous match to a single V gene segment were excluded from the earlier analysis of approximately 600 of the donors. An earlier analysis of about 590 of the donors classified V segments as functional when productive rearrangements were above 56.7% and as segregating when the standard deviation between donors was above 5%. A statistical classification framework was developed to diagnose cytomegalovirus status using the catalog of TCR beta chain sequences. In a later analysis, V and J genes were assigned by comparing TCR nucleotide sequences against IMGT/GENE-DB human TR gene sequences. Using the TCRdist pipeline, a later analysis assigned CDR3 sequences along with most-parsimonious VDJ recombination scenarios. In a later analysis, every TCR beta chain was defined by the combination of its CDR3 amino acid sequence and its V-gene family, and reads without a unique V-gene family were dropped. A later analysis removed several hundred highly shared, low-generation-probability nucleotide sequences to deal with suspected cross-contamination and a sequencing artifact. In a later analysis, a clonal expansion index was calculated for each public chain from normalized within-repertoire ranks of inferred template counts. In a later analysis, generation probabilities were computed with a VDJ recombination model fitted to out-of-frame rearrangements, and the resulting probabilities were checked against IGoR. Hypergeometric tests were used in a later analysis to score TCR-TCR, TCR-HLA and TCR-CMV co-occurrence, with a repertoire-size bias correction applied to the TCR pairs. In a later analysis, false discovery rates were estimated by permuting HLA or CMV assignments 20 times. In a later analysis, co-occurring TCRs were grouped using DBSCAN, and TCRdist sequence similarity was added for clustering within HLA-allele-positive subsets. Repertoires with fewer than 30,000 or more than 120,000 public chains, plus five repertoires with anomalous nucleotide sharing, were excluded from co-occurrence clustering. In TCRdb, the immuneACCESS table is reduced to in-frame sequences with V and J assigned. These tables do not hold every clone; where another copy was compared, an unresolved V gene accounts for under half, and the others remain unexplained. V, J and clone size derive from that table, while D and trimming were established from the DNA sequence. The sample records around 270,000 clones, approximately 80% of which are singletons. About 0.28% of the sample rests with the top ten.

Study-level results and caveats: When HLA alleles, especially DR and DQ, strongly co-occurred, TCR associations were difficult to assign to individual alleles. According to a later genetic analysis, donors in an Asian-associated ancestry cluster had fewer N-insertions in productive TCRs than the approximately 670-donor mean. Most CMV-associated TCR beta chains appeared to be HLA-restricted in a later analysis, and the HLA associations seemed to be driven largely by CMV exposure. The classifier was reported to diagnose cytomegalovirus status with high specificity and sensitivity in both the original cohort and the validation cohort. A further reported finding was that TCR beta sequences accurately predicted the HLA-A and HLA-B alleles for most subjects in the first cohort. Broadly in line with IMGT annotations, most TCR beta V segments showed up in productive rearrangements about 87% or about 30% of the time in an earlier analysis of roughly 590 of the donors. Sequencing depth was assumed to be roughly uniform across donors in the presence/absence analyses, though that assumption may not hold. The study listed 150 to 200 TCR beta chains as associated with cytomegalovirus. According to a later analysis, parvovirus B19, influenza, CMV and Epstein-Barr virus appeared linked to several top co-occurrence clusters. Because HLA typing was missing for some donors at each locus, association tests included only the typed subset. At a false discovery rate of 0.05, a later analysis linked under 20,000 TCR beta sequences to specific HLA alleles. The authors suggested that the approach could potentially be generalized to other disease states and immunological phenotypes. A group of highly shared sequence variants was considered likely to be a technical artifact of the sequencing pipeline. A later genetic analysis associated a missense DCLRE1C variant with V-gene and J-gene trimming of TCR beta chains, and an independent cohort replicated the association. In vitro tests confirmed that a few of the cytomegalovirus-associated TCR beta chains recognize cytomegalovirus antigens. According to a later analysis, TCR association rates differed among HLA loci, with DRB1 alleles showing the most associated TCRs and HLA-C alleles showing the fewest. Linkage disequilibrium might explain the correlated functional status among segregating V segments, but an unknown experimental factor could not be excluded. Immune exposure information for the cohort was limited to CMV serostatus. In a later analysis, HLA-associated TCR beta chains were found to be more clonally expanded and to have lower generation probabilities than equally common non-associated chains. Across donors, most TCR sequences were observed very rarely, whereas some public TCRs were present in many individuals. Because counts were too low, more than 15 rarely observed V segments, including chromosome 9 orphons, were excluded from the earlier analysis of some 540 of the donors. This cohort had only TCR beta chains sequenced, and the lack of alpha or paired-chain data limited which features could be detected.

The sample consisted of PBMCs. This TCR derives from a girl between 2 and 10 years old in good health and CMV-seronegative.

The CDR3 corresponds to CAWSRKDRVTYEQYF. The nucleotide sequence is TGTGCCTGGAGTAGAAAGGACAGGGTAACCTACGAGCAGTACTTC. Recombination joined TRBV30 with TRBJ2-7, and TRBD1 aligns with 8 junction nucleotides. The CDR3 contains 15 residues, cysteine and phenylalanine counted. Only the CDR3 region is kept as DNA, spanning 45 bases read in frame from base 1. For this chain, trimming is 2 bases at the V end and 2 bases at the J end, and the number of junction bases without a gene match is 8. CDR1 and CDR2 (GTSNPN, SVGIG) derive from the germline V gene (reference sequence). Joined to the reference TRBV30 and TRBJ2-7 proteins, this CDR3 gives the full variable domain: SQTIHQWPATLVQPVGSPLSLECTVEGTSNPNLYWYRQAAGRGLQLLFYSVGIGQISSEVPQNLSASRPQDRQFILSSKKLLLSDSGFYLCAWSRKDRVTYEQYFGPGTRLTVT.